This T cell receptor (beta chain) emerged from a study of shared clonotypes between healthy human individuals. This table comes from immunoSEQ multiplex PCR, and its TCRdb copy is limited to in-frame clones, with some not included. The repertoire holds approximately 2.5 million clones, with over 85% as singletons. Donors, without exception, were Caucasian adults residing in Nashville, Tennessee. Investigators divided CD4+ cells into CD45RA+ naive and CD45RA-negative memory subsets. CDR1 and CDR2 from the germline V gene are SGHRS and YFSETQ. V shed 0 bases and J shed 4 bases, with 20 bases lying between them. This CDR3 has 17 amino acids.

This clonotype was obtained from a man between 18 and 35 years old in good health. Some clones in this sample may be carry-over from other donors' samples. Material for sequencing was naive CD4+ T cells from PBMCs. As to subset: CD45RA+ positively selected. V and J are TRBV5-1 and TRBJ2-7; D is possibly TRBD1 (6 bases). CDR3 sequence reads: CASSLASDSFIPYEQYF. CDR3 nucleotide sequence: TGCGCCAGCAGCTTGGCCTCGGACAGCTTTATACCGTACGAGCAGTACTTC.